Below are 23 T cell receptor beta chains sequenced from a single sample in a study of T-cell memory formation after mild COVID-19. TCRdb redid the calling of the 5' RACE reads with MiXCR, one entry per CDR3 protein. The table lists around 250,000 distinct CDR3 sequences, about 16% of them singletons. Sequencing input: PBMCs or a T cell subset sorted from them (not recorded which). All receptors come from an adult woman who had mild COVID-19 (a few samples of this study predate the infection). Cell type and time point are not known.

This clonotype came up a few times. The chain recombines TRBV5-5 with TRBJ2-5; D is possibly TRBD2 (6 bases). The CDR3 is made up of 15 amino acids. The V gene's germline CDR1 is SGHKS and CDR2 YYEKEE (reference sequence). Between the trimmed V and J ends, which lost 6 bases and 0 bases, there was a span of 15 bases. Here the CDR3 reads CASTLRLANQETQYF. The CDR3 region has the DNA TGTGCCAGCACCCTCCGGCTAGCGAACCAAGAGACCCAGTACTTC. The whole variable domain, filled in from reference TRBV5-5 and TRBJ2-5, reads DAGVTQSPTHLIKTRGQQVTLRCSPISGHKSVSWYQQVLGQGPQFIFQYYEKEERGRGNFPDRFSARQFPNYSSELNVNALLLGDSALYLCASTLRLANQETQYFGPGTRLLVL.

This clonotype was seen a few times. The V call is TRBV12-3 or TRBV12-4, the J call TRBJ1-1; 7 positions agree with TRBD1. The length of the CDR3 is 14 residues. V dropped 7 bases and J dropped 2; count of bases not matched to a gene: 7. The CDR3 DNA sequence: TGTGCCAGCATGCTTGACAGGGCCAACACTGAAGCTTTCTTT. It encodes CASMLDRANTEAFF.

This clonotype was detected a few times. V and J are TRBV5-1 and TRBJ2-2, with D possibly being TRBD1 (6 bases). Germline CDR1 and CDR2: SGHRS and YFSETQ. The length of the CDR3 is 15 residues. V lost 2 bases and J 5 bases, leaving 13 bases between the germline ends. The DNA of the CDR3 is TGCGCCAGCAGCTTCAGGGCCAGGGGTACCGGGGAGCTGTTTTTT. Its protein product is CASSFRARGTGELFF.

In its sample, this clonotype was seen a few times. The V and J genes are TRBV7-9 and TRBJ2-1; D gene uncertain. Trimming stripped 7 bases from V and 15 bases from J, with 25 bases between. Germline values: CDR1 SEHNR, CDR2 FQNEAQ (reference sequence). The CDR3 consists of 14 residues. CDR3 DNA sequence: TGTGCCAGCATCGCCCTTCTTACGGGCAGCCACATGTTCTTC. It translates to CASIALLTGSHMFF.

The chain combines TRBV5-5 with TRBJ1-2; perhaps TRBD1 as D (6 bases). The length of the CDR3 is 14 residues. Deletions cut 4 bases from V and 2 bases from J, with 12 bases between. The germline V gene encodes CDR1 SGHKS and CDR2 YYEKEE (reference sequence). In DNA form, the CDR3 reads TGTGCCAGCAGCCAGAGACAGGCGAACTATGGCTACACCTTC. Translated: CASSQRQANYGYTF.

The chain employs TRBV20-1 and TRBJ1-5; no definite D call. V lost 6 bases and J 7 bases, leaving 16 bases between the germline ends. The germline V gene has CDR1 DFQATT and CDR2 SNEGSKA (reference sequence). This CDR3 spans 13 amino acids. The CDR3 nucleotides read TGCAGTGCCGGTCGGGGTTTCCGCCAGCCCCAGCATTTT. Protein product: CSAGRGFRQPQHF.

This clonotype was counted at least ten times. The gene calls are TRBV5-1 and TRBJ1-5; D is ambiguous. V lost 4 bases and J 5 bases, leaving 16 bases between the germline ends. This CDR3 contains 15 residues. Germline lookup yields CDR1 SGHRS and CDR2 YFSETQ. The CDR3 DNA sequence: TGCGCCAGCAGCACGGACGCCTCGGGAGATCAGCCCCAGCATTTT. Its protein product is CASSTDASGDQPQHF.

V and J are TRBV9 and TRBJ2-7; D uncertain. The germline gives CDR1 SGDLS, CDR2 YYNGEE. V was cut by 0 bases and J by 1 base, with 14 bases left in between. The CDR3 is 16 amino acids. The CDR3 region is CASSVVASSHSYEQYF. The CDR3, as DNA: TGTGCCAGCAGCGTAGTGGCAAGTTCACATTCCTACGAGCAGTACTTC.

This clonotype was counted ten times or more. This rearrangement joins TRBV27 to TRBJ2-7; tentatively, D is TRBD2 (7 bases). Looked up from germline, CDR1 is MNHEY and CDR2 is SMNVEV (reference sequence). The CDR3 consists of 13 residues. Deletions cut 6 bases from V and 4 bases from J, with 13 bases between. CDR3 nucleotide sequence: TGTGCCAGCAGGGGGGGGGCTATGTACGAGCAGTACTTC. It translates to CASRGGAMYEQYF.

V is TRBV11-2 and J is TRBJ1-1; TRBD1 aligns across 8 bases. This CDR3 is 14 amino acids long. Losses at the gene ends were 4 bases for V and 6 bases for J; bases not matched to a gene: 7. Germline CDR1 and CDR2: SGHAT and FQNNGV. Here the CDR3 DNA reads TGTGCCAGCAGCTCCCGGACAGGGCACGCTGAAGCTTTCTTT. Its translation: CASSSRTGHAEAFF.

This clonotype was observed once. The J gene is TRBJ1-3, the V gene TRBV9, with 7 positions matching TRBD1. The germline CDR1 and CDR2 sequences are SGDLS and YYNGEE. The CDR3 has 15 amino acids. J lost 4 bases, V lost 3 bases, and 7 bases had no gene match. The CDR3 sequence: CASSATGTAGNTIYF. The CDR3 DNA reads TGTGCCAGCAGCGCGACAGGGACTGCCGGAAACACCATATATTTT.

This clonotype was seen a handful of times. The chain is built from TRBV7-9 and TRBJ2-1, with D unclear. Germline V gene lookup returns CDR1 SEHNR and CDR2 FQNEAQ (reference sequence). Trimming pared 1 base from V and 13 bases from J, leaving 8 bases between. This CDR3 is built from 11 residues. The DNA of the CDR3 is TGTGCCAGCAGCTTAGAGGGAATTCAGTTCTTC. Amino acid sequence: CASSLEGIQFF.

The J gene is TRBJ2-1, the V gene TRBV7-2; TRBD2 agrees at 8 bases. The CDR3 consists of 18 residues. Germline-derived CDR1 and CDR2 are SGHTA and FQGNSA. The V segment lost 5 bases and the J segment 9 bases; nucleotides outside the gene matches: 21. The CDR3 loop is CASSTARRLAGSDIEQFF. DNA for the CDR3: TGTGCCAGCAGCACCGCTAGGAGGCTAGCGGGCAGCGACATTGAGCAGTTCTTC.

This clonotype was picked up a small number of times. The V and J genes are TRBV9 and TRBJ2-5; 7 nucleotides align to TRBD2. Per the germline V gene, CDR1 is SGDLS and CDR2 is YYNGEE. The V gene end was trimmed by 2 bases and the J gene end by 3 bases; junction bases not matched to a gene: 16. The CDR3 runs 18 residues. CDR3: CASSVSLVGGSGEETQYF. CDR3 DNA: TGTGCCAGCAGCGTTAGTCTGGTCGGCGGGAGCGGGGAAGAGACCCAGTACTTC.

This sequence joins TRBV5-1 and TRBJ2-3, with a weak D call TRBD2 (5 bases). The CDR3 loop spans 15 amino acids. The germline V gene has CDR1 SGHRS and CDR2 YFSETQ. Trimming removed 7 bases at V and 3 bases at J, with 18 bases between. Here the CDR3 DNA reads TGCGCCAGCTCCCGCGTAGCGATCCGAACAGATACGCAGTATTTT. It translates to CASSRVAIRTDTQYF.

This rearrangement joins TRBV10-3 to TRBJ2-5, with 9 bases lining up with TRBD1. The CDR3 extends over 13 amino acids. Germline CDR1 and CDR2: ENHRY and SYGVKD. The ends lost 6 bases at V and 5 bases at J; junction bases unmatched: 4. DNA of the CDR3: TGTGCCATCAGAACAGGGGGCTTGGAGACCCAGTACTTC. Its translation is CAIRTGGLETQYF.

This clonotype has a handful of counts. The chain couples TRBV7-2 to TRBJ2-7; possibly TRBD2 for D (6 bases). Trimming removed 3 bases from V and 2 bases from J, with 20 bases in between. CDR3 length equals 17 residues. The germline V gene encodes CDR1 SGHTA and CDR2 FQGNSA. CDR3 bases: TGTGCCAGCAGCTTTAGGCACCGCAGGAGGGCCCCCTACGAGCAGTACTTC. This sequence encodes CASSFRHRRRAPYEQYF.

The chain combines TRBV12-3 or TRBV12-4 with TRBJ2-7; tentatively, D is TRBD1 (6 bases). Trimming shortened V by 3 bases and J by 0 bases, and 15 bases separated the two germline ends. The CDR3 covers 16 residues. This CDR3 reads CASSFRILGASYEQYF. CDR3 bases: TGTGCCAGCAGTTTCCGGATCCTGGGGGCCTCCTACGAGCAGTACTTC.

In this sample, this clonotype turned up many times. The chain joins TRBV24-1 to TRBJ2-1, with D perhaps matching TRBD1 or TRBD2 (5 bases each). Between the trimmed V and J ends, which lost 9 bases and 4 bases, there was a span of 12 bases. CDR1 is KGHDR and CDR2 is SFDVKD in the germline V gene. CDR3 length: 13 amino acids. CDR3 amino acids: CATRDGRYNEQFF. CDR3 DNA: TGTGCCACCCGGGACGGACGTTACAATGAGCAGTTCTTC.

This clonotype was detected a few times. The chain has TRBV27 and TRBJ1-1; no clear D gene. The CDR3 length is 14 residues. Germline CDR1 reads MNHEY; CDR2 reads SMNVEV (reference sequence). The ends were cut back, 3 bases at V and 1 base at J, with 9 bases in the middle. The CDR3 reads CASSFGQTNTEAFF. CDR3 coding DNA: TGTGCCAGCAGTTTTGGCCAGACGAACACTGAAGCTTTCTTT.

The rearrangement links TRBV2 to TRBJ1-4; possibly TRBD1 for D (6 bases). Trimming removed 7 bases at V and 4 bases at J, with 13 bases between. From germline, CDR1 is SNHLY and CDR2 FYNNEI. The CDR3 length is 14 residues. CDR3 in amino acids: CASTLGGVNEKLFF. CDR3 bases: TGTGCCAGCACTCTAGGGGGTGTTAATGAAAAACTGTTTTTT.

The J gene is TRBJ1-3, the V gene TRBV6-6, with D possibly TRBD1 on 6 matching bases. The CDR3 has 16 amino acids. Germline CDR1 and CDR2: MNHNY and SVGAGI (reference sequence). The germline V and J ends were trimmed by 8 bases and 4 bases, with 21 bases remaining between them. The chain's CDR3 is CASGSQGAVAGNTIYF. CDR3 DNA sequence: TGTGCCAGCGGATCACAGGGAGCAGTAGCCGGAAACACCATATATTTT.

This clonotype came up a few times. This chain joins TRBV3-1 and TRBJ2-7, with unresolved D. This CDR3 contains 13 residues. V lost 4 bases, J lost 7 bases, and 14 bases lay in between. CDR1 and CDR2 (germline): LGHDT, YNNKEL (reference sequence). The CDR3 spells CASSPRVGREQYF. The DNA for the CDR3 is TGTGCCAGCAGCCCCCGCGTAGGGCGGGAGCAGTACTTC.